These 14 T cell receptor beta chains came from one sample sequenced in a study of identical twins. TCRdb redid the calling of the 5' RACE reads with MiXCR, one entry per CDR3 protein. The repertoire holds 220,000 or so distinct CDR3 sequences, with roughly 7% as singletons. The sample was also reused in another study, on yellow fever vaccine responses in identical twins.

The sample taken for sequencing was memory (CD45RO+) T cells sorted from blood. Receptor source: a woman aged 18-29 years in good health.

There are many counts of this clonotype. V is TRBV11-2 and J is TRBJ2-7, with a tentative D call TRBD2 (6 bases). This CDR3 has 13 amino acids. Trimming shortened V by 2 bases and J by 7 bases, and 12 bases separated the two germline ends. Germline CDR1 and CDR2: SGHAT and FQNNGV. CDR3 loop: CASSLLLAGEQYF. The CDR3 DNA sequence: TGTGCCAGCAGCTTATTACTAGCAGGGGAGCAGTACTTC.

This clonotype was seen repeatedly, ten times or more. The rearrangement joins TRBV4-2 to TRBJ1-1; perhaps TRBD1 as D (5 bases). V was cut by 5 bases and J by 3 bases, with 10 bases left in between. CDR1 and CDR2 (germline): LGHNA, YNFKEQ. This CDR3 region has 13 residues. The CDR3 sequence is CASSWAGDTEAFF. CDR3 coding DNA: TGTGCCAGCAGCTGGGCGGGGGACACTGAAGCTTTCTTT.

This clonotype was detected ten times or more. The chain couples TRBV5-1 to TRBJ2-1; tentative D call: TRBD2 (5 bases). Between the trimmed V and J ends, which lost 0 bases and 0 bases, there was a span of 10 bases. Germline V gene data show CDR1 as SGHRS and CDR2 as YFSETQ. The CDR3 sequence is 16 residues long. CDR3 in amino acids: CASSLATISSYNEQFF. The CDR3 nucleotides are TGCGCCAGCAGCTTGGCGACTATCAGCTCCTACAATGAGCAGTTCTTC. Full variable domain (remainder filled in from reference TRBV5-1 and TRBJ2-1): KAGVTQTPRYLIKTRGQQVTLSCSPISGHRSVSWYQQTPGQGLQFLFEYFSETQRNKGNFPGRFSGRQFSNSRSEMNVSTLELGDSALYLCASSLATISSYNEQFFGPGTRLTVL.

This clonotype was counted only a few times. The V call is TRBV5-1, the J call TRBJ2-7; the match to TRBD1 covers 7 bases. The J segment lost 3 bases and the V segment lost 0 bases, leaving 3 bases of the junction unmatched. From germline, CDR1 is SGHRS and CDR2 YFSETQ. This CDR3 region has 14 residues. The CDR3 reads CASSLAGTDYEQYF. CDR3 nucleotides: TGCGCCAGCAGCTTGGCGGGGACAGACTACGAGCAGTACTTC. Variable domain in full (rest from reference TRBV5-1 and TRBJ2-7): KAGVTQTPRYLIKTRGQQVTLSCSPISGHRSVSWYQQTPGQGLQFLFEYFSETQRNKGNFPGRFSGRQFSNSRSEMNVSTLELGDSALYLCASSLAGTDYEQYFGPGTRLTVT.

The V gene is TRBV10-3, the J gene TRBJ2-1, with TRBD2 matching over 9 bases. This CDR3 has 16 residues. Germline loops: CDR1 ENHRY, CDR2 SYGVKD. V lost 7 bases, J lost 8 bases, and 15 bases stayed unmatched. The CDR3 bases are TGTGCCATCACCCGAGGCAGTAGCGGGAGTTCCTATGAGCAGTTCTTC. Translating it yields CAITRGSSGSSYEQFF.

This clonotype has only a few counts. This chain uses TRBV6-1 with TRBJ2-1; D unclear. V dropped 7 bases and J dropped 3 bases, with 13 bases sitting between them. CDR1 is MNHNS and CDR2 is SASEGT in the germline V gene. The CDR3 loop spans 14 amino acids. The CDR3 bases are TGTGCCAGCACCAGCCCCCCCCGCTACAATGAGCAGTTCTTC. Amino acids: CASTSPPRYNEQFF.

V and J are TRBV5-1 and TRBJ2-1, with 7 nucleotides matching TRBD1. Losses at the gene ends were 2 bases for V and 1 base for J; bases not matched to a gene: 3. Germline CDR1 reads SGHRS; CDR2 reads YFSETQ. CDR3 length equals 15 residues. The CDR3 protein is CASSLRRGSYNEQFF. As DNA, the CDR3 is TGCGCCAGCAGCTTACGCAGGGGGTCCTACAATGAGCAGTTCTTC. Using reference TRBV5-1 and TRBJ2-1 for the parts outside the CDR3, the full variable domain is KAGVTQTPRYLIKTRGQQVTLSCSPISGHRSVSWYQQTPGQGLQFLFEYFSETQRNKGNFPGRFSGRQFSNSRSEMNVSTLELGDSALYLCASSLRRGSYNEQFFGPGTRLTVL.

The V and J genes are TRBV7-8 and TRBJ1-1, with 8 bases that match TRBD1. The V and J ends lost 4 bases and 1 base, in that order; junction bases with no gene match: 5. CDR3 length equals 15 residues. Germline V gene sequence: CDR1 SGHVS, CDR2 FQNEAQ. The CDR3 bases are TGTGCCAGCAGCTCGCCGGACAGGGAGAACACTGAAGCTTTCTTT. Translation gives CASSSPDRENTEAFF.

This clonotype was counted only a few times. The genes are TRBV10-3 and TRBJ2-1, with 10 bases aligning to TRBD1. The CDR3 has 15 residues. Germline trimming cut 4 bases from V and 5 bases from J; bases unmatched to any gene: 5. Germline CDR1 reads ENHRY; CDR2 reads SYGVKD. The CDR3 is CAISASGTGDNEQFF. The CDR3, as DNA: TGTGCCATCAGTGCTTCCGGGACAGGGGACAATGAGCAGTTCTTC.

V usage is TRBV3-1 and J usage is TRBJ2-2; 8 bases are a match to TRBD1. The CDR3 consists of 15 residues. Per germline, CDR1 LGHDT and CDR2 YNNKEL (reference sequence). The V gene end was trimmed by 4 bases and the J gene end by 7 bases; junction bases not matched to a gene: 8. CDR3 in amino acids: CASSPQGATGGELFF. CDR3 coding DNA: TGTGCCAGCAGCCCGCAGGGGGCCACCGGCGGGGAGCTGTTTTTT.

This sequence joins TRBV7-2 and TRBJ2-5; 10 nucleotides agree with TRBD1. The CDR3 covers 15 residues. The junction had 5 bases not matched to a gene; V was cut back by 6 bases and J by 1 base. Per germline, CDR1 SGHTA and CDR2 FQGNSA. CDR3 sequence: CASRPTGGIQETQYF. The CDR3 nucleotides read TGTGCCAGCAGACCGACAGGGGGCATCCAAGAGACCCAGTACTTC.

V gene TRBV5-4 combines with J gene TRBJ1-2, with D hard to call. Germline CDR1 is SGHNT and CDR2 is YYREEE (reference sequence). V dropped 3 bases and J dropped 14 bases, with 17 bases sitting between them. The CDR3 consists of 12 residues. This chain's CDR3 is CASSSTLDPRTF. The DNA for the CDR3 is TGTGCCAGCAGCTCGACCTTAGATCCACGGACCTTC.

There are a few counts of this clonotype. Just one base apart from a much larger clone, this may be a read error. The chain joins TRBV29-1 to TRBJ2-1; D call uncertain. This CDR3 region has 16 residues. Germline lookup yields CDR1 SQVTM and CDR2 ANQGSEA. The chain's CDR3 is CSVLLPWPQTYSEQFF. CDR3 bases: TGCAGCGTTCTACTCCCCTGGCCGCAGACCTACAGTGAGCAGTTCTTC.

This clonotype was picked up a small number of times. The chain combines TRBV12-3 or TRBV12-4 with TRBJ1-4; 9 bases are a match to TRBD1. The CDR3 runs 14 residues. V trimming: 6 bases; J trimming: 7 bases; junction bases outside the gene matches: 6. This CDR3 is CASSPDRGTEKLFF. The CDR3 nucleotides read TGTGCCAGCAGCCCGGACAGGGGAACTGAAAAACTGTTTTTT.